The clone carrying this T cell receptor beta chain came up a few times. The data originate from a study of T cells in Graves' hyperthyroidism and ophthalmopathy. Diagnosis of hyperthyroidism was new in patients aged 18 to 65, and its duration was under 2 months. Uncontrolled infection, other autoimmune disease, pregnancy or lactation disqualified patients from enrolment. The PBMCs were taken from approximately 9.7 ml of fresh peripheral blood. From RNA transcripts, TCR beta CDR3 regions were amplified. First-round RT-PCR of the TCR CDR3 relied on the HTBI primer set. One entry per CDR3 protein, called by TCRdb with MiXCR from the multiplex PCR reads. Of around 560,000 distinct CDR3 sequences listed, approximately 15% are singletons. The TCR comes from a woman aged 18-29 years with Graves' hyperthyroidism. Sample: blood.

CDR3 DNA sequence: TGTGCCAGTACCCTGACTGGGAATAGCAATCAGCCCCAGCATTTT. The encoded protein is CASTLTGNSNQPQHF. The chain carries TRBV19 and TRBJ1-5; D uncertain. CDR3 length: 15 amino acids. V was trimmed by 7 bases and J by 0 bases, leaving 13 bases between them. Germline assignment: CDR1 LNHDA and CDR2 SQIVND (reference sequence).